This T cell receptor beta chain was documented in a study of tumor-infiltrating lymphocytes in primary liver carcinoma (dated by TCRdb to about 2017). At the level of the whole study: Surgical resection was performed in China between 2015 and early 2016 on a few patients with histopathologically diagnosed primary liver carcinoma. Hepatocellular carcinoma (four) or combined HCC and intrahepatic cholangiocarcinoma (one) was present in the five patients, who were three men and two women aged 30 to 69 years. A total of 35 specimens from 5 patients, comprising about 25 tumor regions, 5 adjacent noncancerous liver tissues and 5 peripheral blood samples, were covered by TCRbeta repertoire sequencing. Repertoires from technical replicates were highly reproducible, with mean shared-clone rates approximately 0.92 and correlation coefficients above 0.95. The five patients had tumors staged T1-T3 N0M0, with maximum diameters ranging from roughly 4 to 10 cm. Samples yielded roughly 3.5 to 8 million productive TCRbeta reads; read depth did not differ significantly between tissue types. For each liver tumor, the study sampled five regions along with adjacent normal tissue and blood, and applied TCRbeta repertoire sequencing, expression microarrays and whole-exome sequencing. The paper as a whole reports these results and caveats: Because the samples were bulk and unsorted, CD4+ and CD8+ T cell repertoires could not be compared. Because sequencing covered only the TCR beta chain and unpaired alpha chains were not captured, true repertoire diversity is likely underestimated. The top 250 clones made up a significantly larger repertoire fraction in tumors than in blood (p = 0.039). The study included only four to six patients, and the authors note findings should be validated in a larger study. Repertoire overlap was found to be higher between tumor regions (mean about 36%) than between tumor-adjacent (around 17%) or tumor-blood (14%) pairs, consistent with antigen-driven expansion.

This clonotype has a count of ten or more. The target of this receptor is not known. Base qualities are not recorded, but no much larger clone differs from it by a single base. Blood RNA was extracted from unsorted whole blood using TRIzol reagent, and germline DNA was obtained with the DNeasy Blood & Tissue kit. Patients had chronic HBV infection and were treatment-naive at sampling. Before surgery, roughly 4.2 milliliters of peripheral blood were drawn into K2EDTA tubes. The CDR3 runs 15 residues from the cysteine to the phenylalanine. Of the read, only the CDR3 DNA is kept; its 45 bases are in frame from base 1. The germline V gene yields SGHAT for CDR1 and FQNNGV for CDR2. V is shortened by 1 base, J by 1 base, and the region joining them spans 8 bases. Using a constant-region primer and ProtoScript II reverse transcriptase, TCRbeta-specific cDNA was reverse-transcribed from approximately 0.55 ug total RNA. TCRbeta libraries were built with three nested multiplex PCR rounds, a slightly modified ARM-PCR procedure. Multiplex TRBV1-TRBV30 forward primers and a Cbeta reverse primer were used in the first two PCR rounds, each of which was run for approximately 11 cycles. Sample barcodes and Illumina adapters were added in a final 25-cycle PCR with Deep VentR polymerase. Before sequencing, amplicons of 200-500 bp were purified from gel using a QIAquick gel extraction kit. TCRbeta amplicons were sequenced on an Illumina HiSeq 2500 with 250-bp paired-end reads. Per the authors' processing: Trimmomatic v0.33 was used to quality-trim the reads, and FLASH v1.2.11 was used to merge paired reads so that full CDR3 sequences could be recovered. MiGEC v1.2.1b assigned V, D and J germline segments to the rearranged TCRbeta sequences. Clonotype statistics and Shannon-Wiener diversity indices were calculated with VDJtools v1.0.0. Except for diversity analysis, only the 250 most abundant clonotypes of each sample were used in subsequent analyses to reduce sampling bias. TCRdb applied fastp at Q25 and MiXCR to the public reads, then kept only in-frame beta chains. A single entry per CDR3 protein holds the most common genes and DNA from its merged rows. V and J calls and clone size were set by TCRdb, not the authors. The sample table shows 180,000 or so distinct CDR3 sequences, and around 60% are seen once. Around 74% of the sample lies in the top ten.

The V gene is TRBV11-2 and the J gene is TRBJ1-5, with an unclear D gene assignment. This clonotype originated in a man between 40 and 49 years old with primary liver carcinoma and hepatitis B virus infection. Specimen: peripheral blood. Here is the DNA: TGTGCCAGCAGCTTAGGGGTTCAAAGCAATCAGCCCCAGCATTTT. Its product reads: CASSLGVQSNQPQHF.